The next 14 T cell receptor beta chains were all read from a single sample in a study of T cells in Graves' hyperthyroidism and ophthalmopathy. Amplification of TCR beta CDR3 regions was performed using RNA transcripts as template. First-round RT-PCR with HTBI primers amplified the TCR CDR3 region. TCRdb recomputed calls from the multiplex PCR reads with MiXCR, one row per CDR3 protein. The sample consists of more than 650,000 distinct CDR3 sequences, less than 15% of them appearing once. Material: blood. The receptors come from a woman between 18 and 29 years old with Graves' hyperthyroidism.

In this sample, this clonotype turned up many times. The chain has TRBV15 and TRBJ2-1; D may match TRBD1 or TRBD2 (5 bases each). The CDR3 covers 16 residues. V lost 1 base and J lost 6, with 16 bases in between. Per the germline V gene, CDR1 is LNHNV and CDR2 is YYDKDF (reference sequence). CDR3 in amino acids: CATSRVSLGVINEQFF. The DNA for the CDR3 is TGTGCCACCAGCAGAGTTTCGTTGGGGGTCATCAATGAGCAGTTCTTC. Looking up the rest from reference TRBV15 and TRBJ2-1 gives the full variable domain: DAMVIQNPRYQVTQFGKPVTLSCSQTLNHNVMYWYQQKSSQAPKLLFHYYDKDFNNEADTPDNFQSRRPNTSFCFLDIRSPGLGDTAMYLCATSRVSLGVINEQFFGPGTRLTVL.

The CDR3 region has the DNA TGCAGTGCTATTTGGACTGATCAAGAGACCCAGTACTTC. This gives the protein CSAIWTDQETQYF. The chain recombines TRBV20-1 with TRBJ2-5; D possibly corresponds to TRBD2 (5 bases). This CDR3 is built from 13 residues. Germline CDR1 and CDR2: DFQATT and SNEGSKA (reference sequence). V was pared by 4 bases and J by 2 bases, with 11 bases between.

This clonotype was recorded at least ten times. The chain links TRBV7-2 to TRBJ2-1; D is ambiguous. The CDR3 sequence is 14 residues long. Germline loops: CDR1 SGHTA, CDR2 FQGNSA. V was pared by 4 bases and J by 6 bases, with 13 bases between. The CDR3 spells CASSSPGRVNEQFF. The CDR3 nucleotides read TGTGCCAGCAGCTCCCCAGGACGTGTCAATGAGCAGTTCTTC.

This clonotype was detected only a few times. The J gene is TRBJ1-5, the V gene TRBV10-3; TRBD1 agrees at 7 bases. V gave up 0 bases and J gave up 5 bases; unmatched junction bases: 7. Germline CDR1 ENHRY, CDR2 SYGVKD. The CDR3 has 16 amino acids. CDR3 nucleotide sequence: TGTGCCATCAGTGAGTCGGGAGCAGGGGGGTATCAGCCCCAGCATTTT. Translating it yields CAISESGAGGYQPQHF.

A few counts support this clonotype. The chain carries TRBV24-1 and TRBJ1-5; 9 nucleotides agree with TRBD1. Germline trimming cut 4 bases from V and 3 bases from J; bases unmatched to any gene: 6. There are 16 residues in the CDR3. Germline V gene data show CDR1 as KGHDR and CDR2 as SFDVKD. The DNA of the CDR3 is TGTGCCACCAGTGACACGGGACAGGGATACAATCAGCCCCAGCATTTT. Its translation: CATSDTGQGYNQPQHF.

Here the CDR3 DNA reads TGCAGCGTCCTGTGGGGGGGCTACACCTTC. This codes for CSVLWGGYTF. The V and J genes are TRBV29-1 and TRBJ1-2; D perhaps matches TRBD1 (5 bases). Trimming left V 6 bases short and J 8 bases short, with 10 bases between. This CDR3 is built from 10 residues. Germline V gene sequence: CDR1 SQVTM, CDR2 ANQGSEA.

The chain is built from TRBV20-1 and TRBJ1-2; D is perhaps TRBD1 (6 bases). CDR1 is DFQATT, CDR2 SNEGSKA, per germline (reference sequence). The CDR3 runs 12 residues. The V and J ends lost 6 bases and 3 bases respectively, with 11 bases between them. The CDR3 sequence: CSARTVYYGYTF. DNA of the CDR3: TGCAGTGCACGGACAGTTTACTATGGCTACACCTTC.

In its sample, this clonotype was seen many times. CDR3 nucleotides: TGTGCCTCAGGGGCAGGGGGATCCTACGAGCAGTACTTC. As protein: CASGAGGSYEQYF. This rearrangement joins TRBV3-1 to TRBJ2-7, with 7 bases aligning to TRBD1. This CDR3 spans 13 amino acids. Germline CDR1 is LGHDT and CDR2 is YNNKEL (reference sequence). Germline trimming cut 11 bases from V and 1 base from J; bases unmatched to any gene: 8.

The table lists this clonotype with many counts. V is TRBV11-3 and J is TRBJ2-1; 8 bases match TRBD1. The V segment lost 1 base and the J segment 8 bases; nucleotides outside the gene matches: 4. The V gene's germline CDR1 is SGHNT and CDR2 YENEEA. CDR3 size: 14 residues. The DNA for the CDR3 is TGTGCCAGCAGCTTAGGGACAGGGAACGATGAGCAGTTCTTC. This gives the protein CASSLGTGNDEQFF.

This clonotype was observed many times. The CDR3 reads CASSYYVSNYEQYF. CDR3 DNA: TGTGCCAGCAGTTACTATGTGTCGAACTACGAGCAGTACTTC. The gene calls are TRBV6-2 or TRBV6-3 and TRBJ2-7; D not resolved. The CDR3 length is 14 residues. Germline V gene lookup returns CDR1 MNHEY and CDR2 SVGEGT. V lost 1 base and J lost 3, with 10 bases in between.

This clonotype appeared many times. The J gene is TRBJ1-1, the V gene TRBV12-5; 9 bases line up with TRBD1. CDR1 and CDR2 (germline): LGHNT, FRNRAP. This CDR3 region has 16 residues. Unmatched junction bases numbered 8, after V lost 0 bases and J lost 6 bases. This CDR3 reads CASGLVFGTGISEAFF. CDR3 DNA: TGTGCTAGTGGTTTGGTCTTCGGGACAGGGATCTCTGAAGCTTTCTTT.

This clonotype was counted a few times. The chain couples TRBV6-2 or TRBV6-3 to TRBJ2-7; D is perhaps TRBD2 (6 bases). From germline, CDR1 is MNHEY and CDR2 SVGEGT. The V end lost 6 bases, the J end lost 1 base, and 16 bases lay between the germline ends. The CDR3 has 15 residues. The DNA for the CDR3 is TGTGCCAGCAGCCAGATCGGGACTCATTCCTACGAGCAGTACTTC. Its translation: CASSQIGTHSYEQYF.

This clonotype showed up many times. J is TRBJ2-1 and V is TRBV30, with 14 bases fitting TRBD2. Germline-derived CDR1 and CDR2 are GTSNPN and SVGIG (reference sequence). V was pared by 5 bases and J by 6 bases, with 3 bases of the junction left unmatched. The CDR3 spans 14 residues. This CDR3 is CAWETSGRVNEQFF. In DNA form, the CDR3 reads TGTGCCTGGGAGACTAGCGGGAGGGTCAATGAGCAGTTCTTC.

In this sample, this clonotype turned up many times. The chain couples TRBV12-3 or TRBV12-4 to TRBJ1-2; D gene ambiguous. The length of the CDR3 is 16 residues. Trimming shortened V by 3 bases and J by 6 bases, and 20 bases separated the two germline ends. Here the CDR3 DNA reads TGTGCCAGCAGTTTGTCAGGAAGTCGTTTCGGGGATGGCTACACCTTC. Residues: CASSLSGSRFGDGYTF.